This T cell receptor (beta chain) was recovered during a study of neurological immune-mediated disorders. Study outcomes and limitations: No expanded-clone CDR3 amino acid sequence recurred across subjects, suggesting private TCR-beta repertoires.

Specified time point: longitudinal time-point 1 (baseline). One entry per CDR3 protein results from TCRdb running MiXCR on the 5' RACE reads. In the table there are tens of thousands of distinct CDR3 sequences, roughly 13% of which are singletons. This CDR3 contains 13 residues. CDR1 DFQATT and CDR2 SNEGSKA come from the germline V gene (reference sequence). V lost 6 bases, J lost 4 bases, and 15 bases lay in between. This clonotype has a count of ten or more. Its matching antigen is unknown. The V gene is TRBV20-1, the J gene TRBJ1-2; no reliable D call. Material: PBMCs. The sequence came from a female donor with HTLV-1-associated myelopathy (HAM/TSP). CDR3: CSASATAIYGYTF. The DNA for the CDR3 is TGCAGTGCCTCCGCGACCGCCATCTATGGCTACACCTTC.